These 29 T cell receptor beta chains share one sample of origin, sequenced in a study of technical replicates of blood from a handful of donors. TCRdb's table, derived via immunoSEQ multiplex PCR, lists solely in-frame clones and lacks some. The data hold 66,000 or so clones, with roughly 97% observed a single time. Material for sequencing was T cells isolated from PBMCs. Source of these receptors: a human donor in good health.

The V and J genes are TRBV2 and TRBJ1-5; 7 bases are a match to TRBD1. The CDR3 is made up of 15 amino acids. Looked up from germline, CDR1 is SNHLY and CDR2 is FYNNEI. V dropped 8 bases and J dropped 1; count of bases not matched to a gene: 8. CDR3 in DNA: TGTGCCAGCGGGACAGACCGAACAAGCAATCAGCCCCAGCATTTT. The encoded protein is CASGTDRTSNQPQHF.

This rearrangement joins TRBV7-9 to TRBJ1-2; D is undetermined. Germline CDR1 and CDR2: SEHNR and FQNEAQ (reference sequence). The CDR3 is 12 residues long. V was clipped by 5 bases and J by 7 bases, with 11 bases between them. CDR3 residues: CASSRMPGGYTF. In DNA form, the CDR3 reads TGTGCCAGCAGCCGCATGCCGGGTGGCTACACCTTC. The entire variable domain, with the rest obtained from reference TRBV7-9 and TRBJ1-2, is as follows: DTGVSQNPRHKITKRGQNVTFRCDPISEHNRLYWYRQTLGQGPEFLTYFQNEAQLEKSRLLSDRFSAERPKGSFSTLEIQRTEQGDSAMYLCASSRMPGGYTFGSGTRLTVV.

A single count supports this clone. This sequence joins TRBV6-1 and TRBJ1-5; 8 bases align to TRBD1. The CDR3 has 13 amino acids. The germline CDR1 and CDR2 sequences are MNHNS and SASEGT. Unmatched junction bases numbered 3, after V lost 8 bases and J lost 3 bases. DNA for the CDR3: TGTGCCAGCCGGGGACAGGACAATCAGCCCCAGCATTTT. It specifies CASRGQDNQPQHF.

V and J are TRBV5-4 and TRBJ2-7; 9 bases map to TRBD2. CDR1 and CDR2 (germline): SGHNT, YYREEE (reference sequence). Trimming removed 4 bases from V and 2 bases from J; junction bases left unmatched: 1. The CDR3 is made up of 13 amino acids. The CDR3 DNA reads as TGTGCCAGCAGCATAGCGGGGGCCTACGAGCAGTACTTC. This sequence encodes CASSIAGAYEQYF.

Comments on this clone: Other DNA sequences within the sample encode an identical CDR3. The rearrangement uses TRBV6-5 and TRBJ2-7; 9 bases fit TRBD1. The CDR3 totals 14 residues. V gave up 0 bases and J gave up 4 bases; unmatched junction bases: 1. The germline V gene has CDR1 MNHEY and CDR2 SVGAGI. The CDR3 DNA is TGTGCCAGCAGTTACTCCGGACAGGGGTACGAGCAGTACTTC. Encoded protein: CASSYSGQGYEQYF.

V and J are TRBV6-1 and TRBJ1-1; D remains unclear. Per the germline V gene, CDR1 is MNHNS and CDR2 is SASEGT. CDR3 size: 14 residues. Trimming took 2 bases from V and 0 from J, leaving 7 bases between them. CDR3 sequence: CASSETGMNTEAFF. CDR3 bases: TGTGCCAGCAGTGAAACGGGGATGAACACTGAAGCTTTCTTT.

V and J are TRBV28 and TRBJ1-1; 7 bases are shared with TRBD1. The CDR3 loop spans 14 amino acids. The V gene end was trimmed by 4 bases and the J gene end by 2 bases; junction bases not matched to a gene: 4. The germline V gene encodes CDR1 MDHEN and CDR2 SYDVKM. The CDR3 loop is CASSSGQENTEAFF. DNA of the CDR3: TGTGCCAGCAGTTCAGGACAGGAAAACACTGAAGCTTTCTTT.

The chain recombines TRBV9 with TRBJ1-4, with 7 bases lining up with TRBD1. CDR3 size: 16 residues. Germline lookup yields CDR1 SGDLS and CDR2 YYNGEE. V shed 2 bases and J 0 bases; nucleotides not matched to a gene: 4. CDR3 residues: CASSVLQGATNEKLFF. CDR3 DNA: TGTGCCAGCAGCGTCCTCCAGGGGGCAACTAATGAAAAACTGTTTTTT. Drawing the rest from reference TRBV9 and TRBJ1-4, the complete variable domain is DSGVTQTPKHLITATGQRVTLRCSPRSGDLSVYWYQQSLDQGLQFLIQYYNGEERAKGNILERFSAQQFPDLHSELNLSSLELGDSALYFCASSVLQGATNEKLFFGSGTQLSVL.

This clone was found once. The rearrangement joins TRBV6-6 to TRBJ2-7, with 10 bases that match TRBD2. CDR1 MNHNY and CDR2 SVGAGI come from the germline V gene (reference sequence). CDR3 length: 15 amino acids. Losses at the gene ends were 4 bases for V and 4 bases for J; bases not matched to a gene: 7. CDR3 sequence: CASSLQPAGGYEQYF. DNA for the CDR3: TGTGCCAGCAGTTTGCAGCCAGCGGGAGGGTACGAGCAGTACTTC.

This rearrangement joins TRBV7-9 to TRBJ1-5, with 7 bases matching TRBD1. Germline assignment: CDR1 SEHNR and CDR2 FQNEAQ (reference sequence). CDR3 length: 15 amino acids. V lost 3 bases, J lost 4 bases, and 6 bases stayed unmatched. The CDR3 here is CASSLGQTFNQPQHF. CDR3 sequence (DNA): TGTGCCAGCAGCTTGGGACAGACCTTTAATCAGCCCCAGCATTTT.

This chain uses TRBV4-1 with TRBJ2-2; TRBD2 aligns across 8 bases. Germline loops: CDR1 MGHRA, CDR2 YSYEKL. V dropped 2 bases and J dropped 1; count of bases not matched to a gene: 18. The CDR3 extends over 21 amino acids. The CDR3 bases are TGCGCCAGCAGCCAAAAGGGGGGAAGCGGGGGAGGAGGGTGGAACACCGGGGAGCTGTTTTTT. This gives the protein CASSQKGGSGGGGWNTGELFF.

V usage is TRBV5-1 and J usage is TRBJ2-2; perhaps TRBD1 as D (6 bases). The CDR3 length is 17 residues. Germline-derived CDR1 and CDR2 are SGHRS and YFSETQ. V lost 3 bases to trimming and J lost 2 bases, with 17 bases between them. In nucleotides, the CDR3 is TGCGCCAGCAGCTGGAGGTCGACAGGACCCAACACCGGGGAGCTGTTTTTT. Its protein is CASSWRSTGPNTGELFF.

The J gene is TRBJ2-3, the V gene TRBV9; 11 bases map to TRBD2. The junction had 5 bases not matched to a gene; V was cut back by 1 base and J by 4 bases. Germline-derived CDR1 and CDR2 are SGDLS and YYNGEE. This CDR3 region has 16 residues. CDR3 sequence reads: CASSVSLAGGSDTQYF. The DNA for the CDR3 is TGTGCCAGCAGCGTAAGTCTAGCGGGAGGATCAGATACGCAGTATTTT. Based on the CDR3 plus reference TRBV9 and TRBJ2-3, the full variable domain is DSGVTQTPKHLITATGQRVTLRCSPRSGDLSVYWYQQSLDQGLQFLIQYYNGEERAKGNILERFSAQQFPDLHSELNLSSLELGDSALYFCASSVSLAGGSDTQYFGPGTRLTVL.

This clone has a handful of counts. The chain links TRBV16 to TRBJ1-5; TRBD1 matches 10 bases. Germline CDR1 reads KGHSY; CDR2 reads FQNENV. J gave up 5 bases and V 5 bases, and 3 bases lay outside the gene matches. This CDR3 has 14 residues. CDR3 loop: CASSGQGGHQPQHF. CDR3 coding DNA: TGTGCCAGCAGCGGACAGGGGGGTCATCAGCCCCAGCATTTT.

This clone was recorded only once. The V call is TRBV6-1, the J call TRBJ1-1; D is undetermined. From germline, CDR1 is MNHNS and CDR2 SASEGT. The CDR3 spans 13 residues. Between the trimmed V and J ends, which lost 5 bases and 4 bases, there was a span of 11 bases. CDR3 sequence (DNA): TGTGCCAGCAGTTCTAAACCGGTCACTGAAGCTTTCTTT. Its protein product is CASSSKPVTEAFF.

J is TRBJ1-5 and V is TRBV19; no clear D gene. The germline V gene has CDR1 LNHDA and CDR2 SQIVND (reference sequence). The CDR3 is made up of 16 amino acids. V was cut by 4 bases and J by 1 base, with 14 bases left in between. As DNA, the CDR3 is TGTGCCAGTAGTACCGCCCCGGGATTCAGCAATCAGCCCCAGCATTTT. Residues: CASSTAPGFSNQPQHF.

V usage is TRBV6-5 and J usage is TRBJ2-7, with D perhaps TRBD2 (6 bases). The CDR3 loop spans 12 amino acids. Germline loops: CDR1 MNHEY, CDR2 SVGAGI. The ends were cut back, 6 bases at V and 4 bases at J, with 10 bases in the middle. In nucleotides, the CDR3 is TGTGCCAGCAGCCTTGGGGGGTACGAGCAGTACTTC. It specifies CASSLGGYEQYF.

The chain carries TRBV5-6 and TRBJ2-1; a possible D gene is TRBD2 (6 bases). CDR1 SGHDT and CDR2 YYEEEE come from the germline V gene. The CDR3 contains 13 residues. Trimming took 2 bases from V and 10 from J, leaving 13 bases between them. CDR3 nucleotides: TGTGCCAGCAGCTTTCACGGAGGGAGGGAGCAGTTCTTC. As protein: CASSFHGGREQFF.

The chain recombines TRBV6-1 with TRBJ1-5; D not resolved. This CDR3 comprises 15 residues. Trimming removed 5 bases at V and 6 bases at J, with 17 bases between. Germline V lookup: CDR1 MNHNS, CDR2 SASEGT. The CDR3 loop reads CASSPHAGDTQPQHF. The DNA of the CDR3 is TGTGCCAGCAGTCCCCATGCCGGTGATACTCAGCCCCAGCATTTT.

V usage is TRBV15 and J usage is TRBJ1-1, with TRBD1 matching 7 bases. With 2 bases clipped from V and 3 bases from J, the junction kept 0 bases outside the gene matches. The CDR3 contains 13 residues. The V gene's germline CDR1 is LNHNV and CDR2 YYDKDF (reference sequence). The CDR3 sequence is CATSRQGDTEAFF. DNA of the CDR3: TGTGCCACCAGCAGACAGGGGGACACTGAAGCTTTCTTT.

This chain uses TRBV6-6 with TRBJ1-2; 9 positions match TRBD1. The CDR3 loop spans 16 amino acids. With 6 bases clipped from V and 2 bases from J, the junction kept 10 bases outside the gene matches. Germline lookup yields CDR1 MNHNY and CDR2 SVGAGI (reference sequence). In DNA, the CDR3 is TGTGCCAGCAGCGGGGCCGGGACAGGGATAAACTATGGCTACACCTTC. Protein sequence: CASSGAGTGINYGYTF.

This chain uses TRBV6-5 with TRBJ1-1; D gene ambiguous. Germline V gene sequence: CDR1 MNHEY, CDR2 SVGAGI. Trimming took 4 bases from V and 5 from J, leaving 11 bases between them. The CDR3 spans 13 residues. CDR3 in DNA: TGTGCCAGCAGTTCGGGGAGGTGGACTGAAGCTTTCTTT. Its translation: CASSSGRWTEAFF.

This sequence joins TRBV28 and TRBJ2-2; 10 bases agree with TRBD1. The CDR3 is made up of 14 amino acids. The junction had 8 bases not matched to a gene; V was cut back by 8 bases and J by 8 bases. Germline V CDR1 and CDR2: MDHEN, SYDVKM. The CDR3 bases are TGTGCCAGCCACGACAGGGGGCGCGGGGGGGAGCTGTTTTTT. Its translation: CASHDRGRGGELFF.

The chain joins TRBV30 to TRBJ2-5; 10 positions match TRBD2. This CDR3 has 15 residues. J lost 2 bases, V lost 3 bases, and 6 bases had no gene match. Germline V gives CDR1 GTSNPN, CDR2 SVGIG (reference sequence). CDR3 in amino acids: CAWSGLAAHQETQYF. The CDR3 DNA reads TGTGCCTGGAGCGGACTAGCGGCCCATCAAGAGACCCAGTACTTC.

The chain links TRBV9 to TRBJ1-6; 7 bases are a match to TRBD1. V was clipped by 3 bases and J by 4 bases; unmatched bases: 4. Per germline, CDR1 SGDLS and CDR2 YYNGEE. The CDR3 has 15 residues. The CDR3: CASSAEQGYNSPLHF. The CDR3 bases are TGTGCCAGCAGCGCCGAACAGGGGTATAATTCACCCCTCCACTTT.

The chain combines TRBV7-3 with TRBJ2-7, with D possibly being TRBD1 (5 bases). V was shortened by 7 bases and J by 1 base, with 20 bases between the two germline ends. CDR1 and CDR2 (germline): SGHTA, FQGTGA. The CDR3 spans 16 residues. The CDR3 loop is CASKAALRQNSYEQYF. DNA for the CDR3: TGTGCCAGCAAAGCAGCCCTCCGACAGAATTCCTACGAGCAGTACTTC.

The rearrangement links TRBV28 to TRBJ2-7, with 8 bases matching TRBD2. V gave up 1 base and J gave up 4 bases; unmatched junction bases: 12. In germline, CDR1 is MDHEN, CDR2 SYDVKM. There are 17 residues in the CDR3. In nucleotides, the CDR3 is TGTGCCAGCAGTTTATCAAATTTCCTTAGCGGGAAATACGAGCAGTACTTC. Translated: CASSLSNFLSGKYEQYF.

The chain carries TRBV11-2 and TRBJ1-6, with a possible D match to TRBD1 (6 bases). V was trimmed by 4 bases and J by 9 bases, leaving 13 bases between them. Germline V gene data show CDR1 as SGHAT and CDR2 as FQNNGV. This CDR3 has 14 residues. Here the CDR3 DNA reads TGTGCCAGCAGCTCACGACGACAGGTTTCACCCCTCCACTTT. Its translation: CASSSRRQVSPLHF.

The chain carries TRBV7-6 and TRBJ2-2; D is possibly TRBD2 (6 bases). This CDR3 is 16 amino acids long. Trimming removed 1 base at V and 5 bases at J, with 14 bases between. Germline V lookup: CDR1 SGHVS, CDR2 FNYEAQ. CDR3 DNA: TGTGCCAGCAGCTTAGAGGGGACGGGGGATACCGGGGAGCTGTTTTTT. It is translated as CASSLEGTGDTGELFF.